This T cell receptor beta chain was sequenced during a study of shared clonotypes between healthy human individuals. In the case of this clone: Its antigen is as yet unknown.

Findings and limits, study-wide: All-four-donor shared clonotypes had higher generation probabilities than non-shared clonotypes did.

From CD4+ cells came CD45RA+ naive and CD45RA-negative memory subsets. Data came from immunoSEQ multiplex PCR; TCRdb stores just in-frame clones and leaves some out. The table lists over 2 million clones, over 85% of them singletons, with 0.13% in the top ten. Germline CDR1 and CDR2: MNHEY and SVGAGI. The CDR3 contains 13 residues. The ends were cut back, 8 bases at V and 2 bases at J, with 12 bases in the middle. The sample consisted of naive CD4+ T cells sorted from blood. Subset in this sample: CD45RA+ positively selected. V usage is TRBV6-5 and J usage is TRBJ2-5; D unclear. This sequence was found in a man younger than 35 in good health. CDR3 DNA: TGTGCCAGCGACGGCCAGGAGCAAGAGACCCAGTACTTC. This gives the protein CASDGQEQETQYF.